One sample yielded the 10 T cell receptor beta chains listed below, sequenced in a study of blood T cell repertoires in COVID-19. Sequenced by immunoSEQ multiplex PCR; TCRdb stores in-frame clones only, minus some. Of 150,000 to 200,000 clones listed, 81% are singletons. Sequenced sample: peripheral blood. All receptors derive from an elderly woman with COVID-19, enrolled during active disease.

The chain carries TRBV5-1 and TRBJ1-5, with unresolved D. The CDR3 runs to 14 residues. Germline lookup yields CDR1 SGHRS and CDR2 YFSETQ. V lost 0 bases to trimming and J lost 7 bases, with 11 bases between them. The DNA of the CDR3 is TGCGCCAGCAGCTTGGGCCAGGTCGGACAGCCCCAGCATTTT. It codes for CASSLGQVGQPQHF.

The genes are TRBV19 and TRBJ1-2; unclear D gene. V was pared by 11 bases and J by 8 bases, with 15 bases between. The CDR3 is 11 amino acids. Per germline, CDR1 LNHDA and CDR2 SQIVND (reference sequence). CDR3 nucleotide sequence: TGTGCCGGCTTTAACTGGAGGGGCTACACCTTC. Encoded protein: CAGFNWRGYTF.

This clone was seen a few times. V is TRBV6-2 or TRBV6-3 and J is TRBJ2-1; 10 nucleotides align to TRBD2. The ends lost 6 bases at V and 0 bases at J; junction bases unmatched: 14. Germline V CDR1 and CDR2: MNHEY, SVGEGT. This CDR3 has 19 residues. The CDR3 DNA sequence: TGTGCCAGCAGCCGTGGACTAGCGGCGGTACCTAGCTCCTACAATGAGCAGTTCTTC. This codes for CASSRGLAAVPSSYNEQFF.

The V call is TRBV9, the J call TRBJ2-7; no definite D call. The germline CDR1 and CDR2 sequences are SGDLS and YYNGEE. This CDR3 is built from 14 residues. Trimming took 0 bases from V and 0 from J, leaving 7 bases between them. CDR3 bases: TGTGCCAGCAGCGTAGCTGGGCTCTCCTACGAGCAGTACTTC. Encoded protein: CASSVAGLSYEQYF.

The chain has TRBV7-9 and TRBJ1-1; 9 nucleotides align to TRBD1. The CDR3 is made up of 16 amino acids. V trimming: 4 bases; J trimming: 0 bases; junction bases outside the gene matches: 6. Germline CDR1 and CDR2: SEHNR and FQNEAQ (reference sequence). CDR3 sequence reads: CASSSRGTGMNTEAFF. The CDR3 DNA follows: TGTGCCAGCAGCTCGCGAGGGACAGGGATGAACACTGAAGCTTTCTTT.

V gene TRBV27 combines with J gene TRBJ2-3; 7 nucleotides line up with TRBD1. The CDR3 spans 14 residues. Germline assignment: CDR1 MNHEY and CDR2 SMNVEV (reference sequence). Trimming removed 4 bases from V and 5 bases from J; junction bases left unmatched: 6. The CDR3 coding sequence is TGTGCCAGCAGTTCCTGGGACAGAATAGATACGCAGTATTTT. Encoded protein: CASSSWDRIDTQYF.

This clone showed up just once. CDR3 coding DNA: TGTGCCAGCAGCTCCACACGGAGCTCCTACAATGAGCAGTTCTTC. It specifies CASSSTRSSYNEQFF. The chain carries TRBV7-9 and TRBJ2-1, with D hard to call. Trimming pared 4 bases from V and 0 bases from J, leaving 10 bases between. This CDR3 spans 15 amino acids. Looked up from germline, CDR1 is SEHNR and CDR2 is FQNEAQ (reference sequence).

V is TRBV5-4 and J is TRBJ1-2; D is possibly TRBD1 (5 bases). V lost 0 bases and J 5 bases, leaving 14 bases between the germline ends. Germline CDR1 SGHNT, CDR2 YYREEE (reference sequence). The CDR3 contains 15 residues. The DNA for the CDR3 is TGTGCCAGCAGCTTGGCCGAAGGGGCGCGGTATGGCTACACCTTC. Amino acid sequence: CASSLAEGARYGYTF. Complete variable domain (other parts from reference TRBV5-4 and TRBJ1-2): ETGVTQSPTHLIKTRGQQVTLRCSSQSGHNTVSWYQQALGQGPQFIFQYYREEENGRGNFPPRFSGLQFPNYSSELNVNALELDDSALYLCASSLAEGARYGYTFGSGTRLTVV.

This clone was counted a single time. The CDR3 DNA reads TGTGCCAGTAGCCCCGGGTCTTGGACCGGGGAGCTGTTTTTT. As protein: CASSPGSWTGELFF. The chain combines TRBV19 with TRBJ2-2; D remains unclear. CDR3 size: 14 residues. Trimming pared 6 bases from V and 5 bases from J, leaving 13 bases between. CDR1 LNHDA and CDR2 SQIVND come from the germline V gene (reference sequence).

The chain couples TRBV7-2 to TRBJ1-5; D gene unclear. The CDR3 sequence is 15 residues long. Germline CDR1 and CDR2: SGHTA and FQGNSA. The ends were cut back, 0 bases at V and 2 bases at J, with 8 bases in the middle. The chain's CDR3 is CASSLALFGNQPQHF. The CDR3 coding sequence is TGTGCCAGCAGCTTAGCATTGTTCGGCAATCAGCCCCAGCATTTT.